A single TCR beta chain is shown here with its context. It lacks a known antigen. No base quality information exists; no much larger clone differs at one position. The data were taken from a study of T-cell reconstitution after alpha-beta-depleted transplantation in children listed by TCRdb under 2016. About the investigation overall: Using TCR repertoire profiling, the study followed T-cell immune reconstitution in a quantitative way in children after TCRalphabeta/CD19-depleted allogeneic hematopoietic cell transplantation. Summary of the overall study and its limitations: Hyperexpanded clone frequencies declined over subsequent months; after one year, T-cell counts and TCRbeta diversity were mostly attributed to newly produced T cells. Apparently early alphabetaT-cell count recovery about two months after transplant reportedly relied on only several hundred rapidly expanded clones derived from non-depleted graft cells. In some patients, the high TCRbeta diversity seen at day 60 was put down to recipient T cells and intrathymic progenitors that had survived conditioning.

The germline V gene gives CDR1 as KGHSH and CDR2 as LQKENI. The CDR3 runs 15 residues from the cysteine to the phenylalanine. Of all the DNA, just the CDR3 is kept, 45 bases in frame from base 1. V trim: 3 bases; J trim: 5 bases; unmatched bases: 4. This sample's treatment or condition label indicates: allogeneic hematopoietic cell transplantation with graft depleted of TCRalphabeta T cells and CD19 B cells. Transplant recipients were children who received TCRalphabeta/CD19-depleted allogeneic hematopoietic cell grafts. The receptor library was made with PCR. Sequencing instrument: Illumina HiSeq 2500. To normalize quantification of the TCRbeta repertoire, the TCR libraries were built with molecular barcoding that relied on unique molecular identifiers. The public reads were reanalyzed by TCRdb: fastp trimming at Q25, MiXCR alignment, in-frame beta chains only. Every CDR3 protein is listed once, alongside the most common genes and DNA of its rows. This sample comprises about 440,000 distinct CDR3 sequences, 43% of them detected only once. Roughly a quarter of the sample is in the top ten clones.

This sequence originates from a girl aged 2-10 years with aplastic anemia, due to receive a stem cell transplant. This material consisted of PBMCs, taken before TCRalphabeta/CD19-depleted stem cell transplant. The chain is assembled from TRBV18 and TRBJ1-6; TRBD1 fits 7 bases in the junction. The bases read TGTGCCAGCTCACCGGGACAGAGGAATAATTCACCCCTCCACTTT. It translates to CASSPGQRNNSPLHF.